These 5 T cell receptor beta chains were all obtained from the same sample, sequenced in a study of CD8+ T cells in alopecia areata. TCR sequencing used cDNA made by reverse transcription of extracted RNA. Here immunoSEQ multiplex PCR was the method, and the copy in TCRdb shows in-frame clones only, minus some. The sample has around 100,000 clones, roughly 60% seen once. Treatment of the sample: oral pan-JAK inhibitor, 5-10 mg twice daily. The sequenced sample was CD8+ T cells sorted from blood, obtained at approximately week 56, from a patient treated with tofacitinib. The receptors come from a human donor with alopecia areata.

This sequence joins TRBV5-1 and TRBJ1-1; D gene uncertain. This CDR3 is built from 13 residues. Germline assignment: CDR1 SGHRS and CDR2 YFSETQ. Trimming took off 1 base at V and 0 bases at J, with 4 bases between the two ends. The CDR3 loop reads CASSLSLNTEAFF. The CDR3 coding sequence is TGCGCCAGCAGCTTGTCGCTGAACACTGAAGCTTTCTTT. The full variable domain, rest sourced from reference TRBV5-1 and TRBJ1-1, is KAGVTQTPRYLIKTRGQQVTLSCSPISGHRSVSWYQQTPGQGLQFLFEYFSETQRNKGNFPGRFSGRQFSNSRSEMNVSTLELGDSALYLCASSLSLNTEAFFGQGTRLTVV.

The chain couples TRBV30 to TRBJ1-3, with TRBD1 identical over 7 bases. Trimming removed 5 bases from V and 0 bases from J; junction bases left unmatched: 4. This CDR3 spans 14 amino acids. Germline loops: CDR1 GTSNPN, CDR2 SVGIG (reference sequence). The CDR3 sequence is CAWATGSSGNTIYF. The CDR3 nucleotides are TGTGCCTGGGCGACAGGGAGCTCTGGAAACACCATATATTTT.

The chain employs TRBV19 and TRBJ1-4; D might be TRBD1 (5 bases). V lost 5 bases to trimming and J lost 2 bases, with 12 bases between them. Germline V gene data show CDR1 as LNHDA and CDR2 as SQIVND (reference sequence). This CDR3 comprises 15 residues. CDR3 residues: CASSYPGLTNEKLFF. In DNA form, the CDR3 reads TGTGCCAGTAGTTATCCGGGGCTGACTAATGAAAAACTGTTTTTT.

The J gene is TRBJ2-7, the V gene TRBV5-1; D not resolved. This CDR3 has 12 amino acids. Trimming pared 1 base from V and 3 bases from J, leaving 5 bases between. The germline V gene encodes CDR1 SGHRS and CDR2 YFSETQ. In nucleotides, the CDR3 is TGCGCCAGCAGCTTGTGGGGCTACGAGCAGTACTTC. This gives the protein CASSLWGYEQYF.

This clone occurred a few times. The chain links TRBV27 to TRBJ1-5, with D perhaps TRBD1 (5 bases). V lost 2 bases, J lost 5 bases, and 10 bases lay in between. The CDR3 consists of 14 residues. Germline assignment: CDR1 MNHEY and CDR2 SMNVEV (reference sequence). The chain's CDR3 is CASSLEPGHQPQHF. CDR3 sequence (DNA): TGTGCCAGCAGTTTAGAGCCGGGGCATCAGCCCCAGCATTTT.